Below, 32 T cell receptor beta chains from the same sample are listed, as sequenced in a study of T cell responses to AZD1222 COVID-19 vaccine. The protocol was immunoSEQ multiplex PCR, while the TCRdb copy is restricted to in-frame clones and leaves out a portion. The table has 150,000 to 200,000 clones, about 92% seen once. The specimen comprised peripheral blood, sampled 28 days after the second AZD1222 dose. The origin of the receptors is an adult who received the AZD1222 COVID-19 vaccine.

V gene TRBV28 combines with J gene TRBJ1-2, with TRBD1 matching 9 bases. The V and J ends lost 10 bases and 4 bases, in that order; junction bases with no gene match: 7. Germline CDR1 and CDR2: MDHEN and SYDVKM. The CDR3 is made up of 13 amino acids. The DNA for the CDR3 is TGTGCCACCCGACAGGGGGAGAGCTATGGCTACACCTTC. Translated: CATRQGESYGYTF.

The J gene is TRBJ2-7, the V gene TRBV4-1, with D uncertain. The CDR3 is 13 residues long. Trimming shortened V by 0 bases and J by 4 bases, and 7 bases separated the two germline ends. In germline, CDR1 is MGHRA, CDR2 YSYEKL. In DNA, the CDR3 is TGCGCCAGCAGCCAAGATTCCGATTACGAGCAGTACTTC. The encoded protein is CASSQDSDYEQYF.

J is TRBJ1-1 and V is TRBV7-2, with D maybe TRBD1 (5 bases). The V end was cut by 1 base, the J end by 4 bases, with 13 bases between. This CDR3 has 15 residues. The germline V gene encodes CDR1 SGHTA and CDR2 FQGNSA. The DNA for the CDR3 is TGTGCCAGCAGCTTAGTTTCTTCTGGGGGCACTGAAGCTTTCTTT. The encoded protein is CASSLVSSGGTEAFF.

The chain has TRBV27 and TRBJ1-5; TRBD1 matches 8 bases. V lost 0 bases and J lost 2; bases outside the gene matches: 0. Germline CDR1 reads MNHEY; CDR2 reads SMNVEV (reference sequence). CDR3 size: 15 residues. This CDR3 reads CASSLSTGGNQPQHF. The DNA of the CDR3 is TGTGCCAGCAGTTTATCGACAGGGGGCAATCAGCCCCAGCATTTT.

The V and J genes are TRBV4-1 and TRBJ1-4; D ambiguous. The CDR3 is 15 amino acids. Germline CDR1 MGHRA, CDR2 YSYEKL. V lost 0 bases to trimming and J lost 8 bases, with 13 bases between them. The DNA for the CDR3 is TGCGCCAGCAGCCAAGATGGGTTCCGAGGAGAAAAACTGTTTTTT. This translates into CASSQDGFRGEKLFF.

The V call is TRBV15, the J call TRBJ2-1; TRBD2 matches at 7 bases. The germline CDR1 and CDR2 sequences are LNHNV and YYDKDF (reference sequence). After removal of 5 bases from V and 3 bases from J, the junction contained 7 bases not matched to a gene. This CDR3 spans 15 amino acids. The CDR3 spells CATSSGGSDYNEQFF. The DNA for the CDR3 is TGTGCCACCAGCTCGGGAGGCAGCGACTACAATGAGCAGTTCTTC. The variable domain in full, with the rest retrieved from reference TRBV15 and TRBJ2-1, is DAMVIQNPRYQVTQFGKPVTLSCSQTLNHNVMYWYQQKSSQAPKLLFHYYDKDFNNEADTPDNFQSRRPNTSFCFLDIRSPGLGDTAMYLCATSSGGSDYNEQFFGPGTRLTVL.

CDR3 sequence: CASSLGLAGGEQYF. In nucleotides, the CDR3 is TGTGCCAGCAGCTTGGGGCTAGCGGGAGGGGAGCAGTACTTC. This chain uses TRBV5-4 with TRBJ2-7; 12 nucleotides line up with TRBD2. CDR1 and CDR2 (germline): SGHNT, YYREEE (reference sequence). The CDR3 runs 14 residues. Unmatched junction bases numbered 2, after V lost 0 bases and J lost 7 bases.

This chain uses TRBV28 with TRBJ1-1, with D hard to call. CDR3 length: 12 residues. Germline CDR1 MDHEN, CDR2 SYDVKM. Trimming shortened V by 2 bases and J by 7 bases, and 8 bases separated the two germline ends. The CDR3 sequence is CASSLNNGEAFF. The CDR3 nucleotides are TGTGCCAGCAGTTTAAACAATGGTGAAGCTTTCTTT.

The V gene is TRBV27, the J gene TRBJ2-3; 9 nucleotides line up with TRBD2. The germline CDR1 and CDR2 sequences are MNHEY and SMNVEV (reference sequence). V lost 5 bases, J lost 6 bases, and 12 bases stayed unmatched. The CDR3 covers 16 residues. CDR3 residues: CASSNNSGGAADTQYF. The CDR3 DNA reads TGTGCCAGCAGTAACAATAGCGGGGGAGCTGCCGATACGCAGTATTTT.

The rearrangement joins TRBV28 to TRBJ1-5, with D possibly TRBD1 on 6 matching bases. The CDR3 totals 17 residues. With 6 bases removed from V and 0 bases from J, the gap between germline ends came to 18 bases. Germline CDR1 MDHEN, CDR2 SYDVKM. The DNA for the CDR3 is TGTGCCAGCAGCAATCGGCGGCAGGGGTATAGCAATCAGCCCCAGCATTTT. Protein product: CASSNRRQGYSNQPQHF.

The chain employs TRBV15 and TRBJ2-1, with D perhaps given as TRBD1 or TRBD2 (5 bases each). V lost 0 bases to trimming and J lost 4 bases, with 10 bases between them. CDR1 LNHNV and CDR2 YYDKDF come from the germline V gene (reference sequence). The CDR3 consists of 15 residues. The chain's CDR3 is CATSRDRGGYNEQFF. CDR3 coding DNA: TGTGCCACCAGCAGAGATCGGGGCGGATACAATGAGCAGTTCTTC.

This clone was picked up one time. J is TRBJ1-6 and V is TRBV19; D is ambiguous. Per the germline V gene, CDR1 is LNHDA and CDR2 is SQIVND (reference sequence). This CDR3 is built from 15 residues. V was shortened by 2 bases and J by 10 bases, with 15 bases between the two germline ends. CDR3 residues: CASSIKGGTNSPLHF. Here the CDR3 DNA reads TGTGCCAGTAGTATAAAGGGCGGCACAAACTCACCCCTCCACTTT.

The J gene is TRBJ2-7, the V gene TRBV21-1; the table's D call TRBD1 went unverified against the DNA. TRBV21-1 is annotated as a pseudogene. This CDR3 has 13 amino acids. CDR3 coding DNA: TGTGCCAACCCGGGACAGGGCGGTGACGAGCAGTACTTC. Translation gives CANPGQGGDEQYF.

This clone was observed once. The chain carries TRBV3-1 (or the pseudogene TRBV3-2) and TRBJ1-2; D remains unclear. The CDR3 length is 13 residues. The germline V gene has CDR1 LGHDT and CDR2 YNNKEL (reference sequence). V was shortened by 1 base and J by 7 bases, with 10 bases between the two germline ends. Here the CDR3 reads CASSQGRAGGYTF. The CDR3 coding sequence is TGTGCCAGCAGCCAAGGTCGGGCAGGTGGCTACACCTTC.

This clone has only one observation. This sequence joins TRBV5-8 and TRBJ1-5; D is uncertain. This CDR3 is 14 amino acids long. V lost 4 bases and J 3 bases, leaving 11 bases between the germline ends. From germline, CDR1 is SGHTS and CDR2 YDEGEE. For the CDR3, the DNA is TGTGCCAGCAGCCCCGGACTGTCCAATCAGCCCCAGCATTTT. This codes for CASSPGLSNQPQHF.

This clone occurred once. This chain links TRBV4-1 with TRBJ1-4; D uncertain. Germline loops: CDR1 MGHRA, CDR2 YSYEKL. The CDR3 is made up of 16 amino acids. Trimming took 1 base from V and 5 from J, leaving 14 bases between them. The CDR3 nucleotides are TGCGCCAGCAGCCAAGTGGCGGGTCGGTGGAATGAAAAACTGTTTTTT. Protein: CASSQVAGRWNEKLFF.

J is TRBJ1-3 and V is TRBV30; D is uncertain. V shed 3 bases and J shed 4 bases, with 13 bases lying between them. The CDR3 sequence is 14 residues long. CDR1 and CDR2 (germline): GTSNPN, SVGIG (reference sequence). In DNA, the CDR3 is TGTGCCTGGAGGCGGAGGGCTTCAGGAAACACCATATATTTT. This encodes CAWRRRASGNTIYF.

This chain joins TRBV19 and TRBJ2-1; D unresolved. The germline V gene has CDR1 LNHDA and CDR2 SQIVND (reference sequence). V was clipped by 4 bases and J by 4 bases, with 8 bases between them. The CDR3 consists of 13 residues. This chain's CDR3 is CASSSMGYNEQFF. In nucleotides, the CDR3 is TGTGCCAGTAGTAGTATGGGGTACAATGAGCAGTTCTTC.

The chain links TRBV7-9 to TRBJ1-6; the D is unclear. Trimming shortened V by 0 bases and J by 0 bases, and 9 bases separated the two germline ends. Germline V gene data show CDR1 as SEHNR and CDR2 as FQNEAQ (reference sequence). CDR3 length: 17 residues. The CDR3, as DNA: TGTGCCAGCAGCTTAGCCCCGTCTGTCTCCTATAATTCACCCCTCCACTTT. Protein sequence: CASSLAPSVSYNSPLHF. Variable domain in full (rest from reference TRBV7-9 and TRBJ1-6): DTGVSQNPRHKITKRGQNVTFRCDPISEHNRLYWYRQTLGQGPEFLTYFQNEAQLEKSRLLSDRFSAERPKGSFSTLEIQRTEQGDSAMYLCASSLAPSVSYNSPLHFGNGTRLTVT.

V is TRBV19 and J is TRBJ1-1; 7 bases match TRBD1. V trimming: 5 bases; J trimming: 6 bases; junction bases outside the gene matches: 9. In germline, CDR1 is LNHDA, CDR2 SQIVND (reference sequence). CDR3 size: 14 residues. CDR3 nucleotide sequence: TGTGCCAGTAGTGGAGGGGGCCCGGGGGCTGAAGCTTTCTTT. Translation: CASSGGGPGAEAFF.

The chain joins TRBV19 to TRBJ2-1; a weak D match, TRBD1 (6 bases). The germline CDR1 and CDR2 sequences are LNHDA and SQIVND (reference sequence). The CDR3 is 12 residues long. Trimming pared 10 bases from V and 3 bases from J, leaving 10 bases between. The CDR3 region has the DNA TGTGCCACCAGACAGGACTACAATGAGCAGTTCTTC. It encodes CATRQDYNEQFF.

The V call is TRBV6-2 or TRBV6-3, the J call TRBJ2-3; 12 bases fit TRBD2. The CDR3 sequence is 16 residues long. Germline CDR1 is MNHEY and CDR2 is SVGEGT. With 6 bases clipped from V and 2 bases from J, the junction kept 6 bases outside the gene matches. The CDR3 is CASSPGLAGYTDTQYF. The CDR3 DNA sequence: TGTGCCAGCAGCCCCGGACTAGCGGGATACACAGATACGCAGTATTTT.

For this clone: Other nucleotide sequences in the sample specify the same CDR3. The chain uses TRBV11-2 and TRBJ1-2; D is possibly TRBD1 (6 bases). In germline, CDR1 is SGHAT, CDR2 FQNNGV. V lost 1 base, J lost 4 bases, and 7 bases lay in between. This CDR3 contains 13 residues. In DNA form, the CDR3 reads TGTGCCAGCAGCTTAGCAGGGGCCTATGGCTACACCTTC. This codes for CASSLAGAYGYTF.

The chain employs TRBV4-1 and TRBJ1-2; D perhaps matches TRBD1 (5 bases). V was cut by 1 base and J by 4 bases, with 13 bases left in between. CDR1 and CDR2 from the germline V gene are MGHRA and YSYEKL. The CDR3 extends over 15 amino acids. CDR3 sequence: CASSQVGAGSYGYTF. The CDR3 DNA is TGCGCCAGCAGCCAAGTAGGGGCCGGGAGCTATGGCTACACCTTC.

In this sample, this clone turned up once. This chain links TRBV5-1 with TRBJ2-3; 11 bases align to TRBD2. This CDR3 has 16 residues. Germline values: CDR1 SGHRS, CDR2 YFSETQ. The V gene end was trimmed by 7 bases and the J gene end by 0 bases; junction bases not matched to a gene: 7. This chain's CDR3 is CASRGRTSGSTDTQYF. CDR3 nucleotides: TGCGCCAGCCGGGGCAGGACTAGCGGGAGCACAGATACGCAGTATTTT.

The chain couples TRBV3-1 (or the pseudogene TRBV3-2) to TRBJ1-6, with a possible D match to TRBD1 (5 bases). Per the germline V gene, CDR1 is LGHDT and CDR2 is YNNKEL (reference sequence). V was shortened by 4 bases and J by 7 bases, with 26 bases between the two germline ends. This CDR3 contains 19 residues. This chain's CDR3 is CASSPSLGQTGVINSPLHF. For the CDR3, the DNA is TGTGCCAGCAGCCCATCATTAGGACAAACCGGGGTGATCAATTCACCCCTCCACTTT.

V usage is TRBV5-4 and J usage is TRBJ2-3; 9 nucleotides align to TRBD2. J gave up 4 bases and V 0 bases, and 15 bases lay outside the gene matches. There are 19 residues in the CDR3. In germline, CDR1 is SGHNT, CDR2 YYREEE (reference sequence). The CDR3, as DNA: TGTGCCAGCAGCTTGGAGGTGGGACTAGCCTTTCTAGACCCAGATACGCAGTATTTT. Translation: CASSLEVGLAFLDPDTQYF.

The chain links TRBV12-5 to TRBJ1-1; maybe TRBD1 (5 bases). CDR3 length: 12 amino acids. Germline V gene lookup returns CDR1 LGHNT and CDR2 FRNRAP. V gave up 1 base and J gave up 10 bases, with 10 bases separating them. The DNA of the CDR3 is TGTGCTAGTGGTTTGGCGGGACTCGGAGCTTTCTTT. It is translated as CASGLAGLGAFF.

V is TRBV27 and J is TRBJ2-2, with 9 bases that match TRBD1. V shed 6 bases, J shed 1 base, and the junction held 3 bases outside the gene matches. The germline V gene encodes CDR1 MNHEY and CDR2 SMNVEV (reference sequence). The CDR3 spans 15 residues. The CDR3 DNA is TGTGCCAGCAGCCCGGGACAGGGGAACACCGGGGAGCTGTTTTTT. This codes for CASSPGQGNTGELFF.

The chain recombines TRBV30 with TRBJ2-2; 7 bases line up with TRBD1. The J segment lost 1 base and the V segment lost 0 bases, leaving 8 bases of the junction unmatched. CDR3 size: 17 residues. Germline CDR1 reads GTSNPN; CDR2 reads SVGIG (reference sequence). CDR3 sequence: CAWSVGRGTVNTGELFF. As DNA, the CDR3 is TGTGCCTGGAGTGTAGGTAGAGGGACAGTGAACACCGGGGAGCTGTTTTTT.

The genes are TRBV30 and TRBJ2-7, with a weak D call TRBD2 (5 bases). The ends were cut back, 0 bases at V and 2 bases at J, with 11 bases in the middle. Germline CDR1 and CDR2: GTSNPN and SVGIG (reference sequence). The CDR3 contains 14 residues. The CDR3 coding sequence is TGTGCCTGGAGTGTACTAGGGTTCCCCTACGAGCAGTACTTC. It specifies CAWSVLGFPYEQYF.

CDR3 DNA sequence: TGCACCAGCAGCTACGGACACTCTAGCAATCAGCCCCAGCATTTT. It codes for CTSSYGHSSNQPQHF. The J gene is TRBJ1-5, the V gene TRBV1; the tabulated D call, TRBD1, remains unverified against the DNA. TRBV1 is a recognized pseudogene. The CDR3 has 15 residues.